This T cell receptor beta chain stems from a study of CD8+CD57+ T cells in acquired aplastic anemia. Only patients with CD8+CD57+ cell expansion on flow cytometry were chosen for sequencing. Template material for TCR beta VDJ and CDR3 profiling consisted of genomic DNA. One entry per CDR3 protein, called by TCRdb with MiXCR from the reads. Of about 120,000 distinct CDR3 sequences listed, under 60% were seen once; the top ten hold roughly 30%. The trim removed 3 bases at V and 5 bases at J, leaving 6 bases unmatched. CDR1 and CDR2 from the germline V gene are SGHVS and FQNEAQ. The CDR3 sequence is 14 residues long.

The material sequenced was sorted CD4+, CD8+, or CD8+CD57+ T cells (not recorded which) from PBMCs. The V and J genes are TRBV7-8 and TRBJ2-7, with 8 positions matching TRBD1. This receptor was identified in a human donor with aplastic anemia. The CDR3 protein is CASSLGPGGHEQYF. DNA of the CDR3: TGTGCCAGCAGCTTGGGGCCAGGGGGCCACGAGCAGTACTTC.